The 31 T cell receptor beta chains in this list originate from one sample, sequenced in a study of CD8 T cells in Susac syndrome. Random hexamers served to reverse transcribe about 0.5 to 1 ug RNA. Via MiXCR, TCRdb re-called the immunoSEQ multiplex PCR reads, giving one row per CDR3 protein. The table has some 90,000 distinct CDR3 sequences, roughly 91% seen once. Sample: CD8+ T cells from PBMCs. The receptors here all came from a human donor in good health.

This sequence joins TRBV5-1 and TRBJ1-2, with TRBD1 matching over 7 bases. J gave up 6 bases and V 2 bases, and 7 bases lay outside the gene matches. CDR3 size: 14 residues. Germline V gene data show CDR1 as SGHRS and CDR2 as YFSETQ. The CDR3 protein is CASSFTGVKDGYTF. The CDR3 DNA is TGCGCCAGCAGCTTTACAGGGGTTAAAGATGGCTACACCTTC.

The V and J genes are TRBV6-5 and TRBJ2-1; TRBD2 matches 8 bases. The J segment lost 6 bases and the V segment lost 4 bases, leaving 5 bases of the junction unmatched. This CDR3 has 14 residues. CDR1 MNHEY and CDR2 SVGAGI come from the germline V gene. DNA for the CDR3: TGTGCCAGCAGTTCCGGGACTAGTTTCAATGAGCAGTTCTTC. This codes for CASSSGTSFNEQFF.

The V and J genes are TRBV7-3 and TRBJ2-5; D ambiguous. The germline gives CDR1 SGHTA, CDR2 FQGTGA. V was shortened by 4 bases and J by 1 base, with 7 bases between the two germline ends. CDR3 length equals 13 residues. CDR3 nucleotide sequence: TGTGCCAGCAGCTCTGCCACCCAAGAGACCCAGTACTTC. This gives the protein CASSSATQETQYF.

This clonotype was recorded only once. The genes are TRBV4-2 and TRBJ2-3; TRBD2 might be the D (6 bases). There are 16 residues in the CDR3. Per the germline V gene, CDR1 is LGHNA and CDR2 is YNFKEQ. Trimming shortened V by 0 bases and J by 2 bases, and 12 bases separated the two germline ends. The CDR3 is CASSQDDSGNTDTQYF. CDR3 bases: TGTGCCAGCAGCCAAGATGATAGCGGTAACACAGATACGCAGTATTTT.

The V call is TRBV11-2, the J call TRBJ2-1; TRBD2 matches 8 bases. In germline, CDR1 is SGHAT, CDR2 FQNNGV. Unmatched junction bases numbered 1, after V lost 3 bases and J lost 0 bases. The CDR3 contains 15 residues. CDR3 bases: TGTGCCAGCAGCTTGAGCGGGGGCTCCTACAATGAGCAGTTCTTC. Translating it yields CASSLSGGSYNEQFF. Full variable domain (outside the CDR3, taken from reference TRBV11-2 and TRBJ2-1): EAGVAQSPRYKIIEKRQSVAFWCNPISGHATLYWYQQILGQGPKLLIQFQNNGVVDDSQLPKDRFSAERLKGVDSTLKIQPAKLEDSAVYLCASSLSGGSYNEQFFGPGTRLTVL.

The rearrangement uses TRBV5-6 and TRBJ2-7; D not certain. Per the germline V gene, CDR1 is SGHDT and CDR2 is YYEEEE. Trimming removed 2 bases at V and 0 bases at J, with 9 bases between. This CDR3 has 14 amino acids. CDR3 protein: CASSFGETSYEQYF. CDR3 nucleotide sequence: TGTGCCAGCAGCTTTGGGGAAACCTCCTACGAGCAGTACTTC.

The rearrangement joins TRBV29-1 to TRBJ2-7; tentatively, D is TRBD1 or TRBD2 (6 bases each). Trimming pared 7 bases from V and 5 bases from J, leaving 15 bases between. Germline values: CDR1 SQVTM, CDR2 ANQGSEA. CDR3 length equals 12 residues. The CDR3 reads CSARRGANEQYF. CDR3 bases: TGCAGCGCCCGAAGGGGGGCCAACGAGCAGTACTTC.

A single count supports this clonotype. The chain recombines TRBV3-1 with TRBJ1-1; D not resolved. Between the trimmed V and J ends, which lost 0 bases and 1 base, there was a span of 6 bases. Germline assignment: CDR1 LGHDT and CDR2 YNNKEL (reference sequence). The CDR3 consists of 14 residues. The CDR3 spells CASSQDWGNTEAFF. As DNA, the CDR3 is TGTGCCAGCAGCCAAGATTGGGGGAACACTGAAGCTTTCTTT.

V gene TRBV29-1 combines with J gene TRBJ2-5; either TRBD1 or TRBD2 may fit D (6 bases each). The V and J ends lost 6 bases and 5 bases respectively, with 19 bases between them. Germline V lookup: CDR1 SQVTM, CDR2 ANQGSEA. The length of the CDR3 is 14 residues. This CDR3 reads CSVAGGRSRETQYF. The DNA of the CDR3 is TGCAGCGTCGCCGGGGGCCGCTCAAGGGAGACCCAGTACTTC.

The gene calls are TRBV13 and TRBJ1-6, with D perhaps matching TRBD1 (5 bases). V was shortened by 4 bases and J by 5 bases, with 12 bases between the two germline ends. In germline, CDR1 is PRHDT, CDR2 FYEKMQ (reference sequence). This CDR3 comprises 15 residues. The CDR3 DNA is TGTGCCAGCAGCTCCGGGACGGAAGATAATTCACCCCTCCACTTT. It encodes CASSSGTEDNSPLHF.

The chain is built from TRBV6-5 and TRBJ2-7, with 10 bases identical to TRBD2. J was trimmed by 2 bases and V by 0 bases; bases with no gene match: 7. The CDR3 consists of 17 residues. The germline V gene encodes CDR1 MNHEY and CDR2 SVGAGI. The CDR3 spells CASSYSVRLAGPYEQYF. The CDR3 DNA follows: TGTGCCAGCAGTTACTCAGTAAGACTAGCGGGTCCCTACGAGCAGTACTTC.

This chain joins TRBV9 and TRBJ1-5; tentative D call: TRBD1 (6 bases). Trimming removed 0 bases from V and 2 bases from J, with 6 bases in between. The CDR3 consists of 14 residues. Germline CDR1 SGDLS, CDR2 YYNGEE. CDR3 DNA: TGTGCCAGCAGCGTAGCAGGGGGCAATCAGCCCCAGCATTTT. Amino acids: CASSVAGGNQPQHF.

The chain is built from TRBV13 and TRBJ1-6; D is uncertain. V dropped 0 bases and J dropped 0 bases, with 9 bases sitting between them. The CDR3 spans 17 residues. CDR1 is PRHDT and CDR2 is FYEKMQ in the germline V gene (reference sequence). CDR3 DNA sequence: TGTGCCAGCAGCTTAGGGCGGATGAGCTCCTATAATTCACCCCTCCACTTT. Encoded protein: CASSLGRMSSYNSPLHF. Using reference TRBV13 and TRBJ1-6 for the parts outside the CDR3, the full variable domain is AAGVIQSPRHLIKEKRETATLKCYPIPRHDTVYWYQQGPGQDPQFLISFYEKMQSDKGSIPDRFSAQQFSDYHSELNMSSLELGDSALYFCASSLGRMSSYNSPLHFGNGTRLTVT.

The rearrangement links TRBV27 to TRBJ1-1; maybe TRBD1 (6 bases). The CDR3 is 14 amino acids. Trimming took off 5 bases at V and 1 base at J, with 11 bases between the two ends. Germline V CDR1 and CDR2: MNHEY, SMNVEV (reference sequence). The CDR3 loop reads CASSMTGSNTEAFF. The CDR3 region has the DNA TGTGCCAGCAGTATGACAGGCTCGAACACTGAAGCTTTCTTT.

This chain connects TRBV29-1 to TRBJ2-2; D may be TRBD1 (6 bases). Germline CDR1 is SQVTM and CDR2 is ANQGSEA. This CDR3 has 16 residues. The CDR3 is CTLPPPGTMNTGELFF. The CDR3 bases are TGCACCCTCCCTCCCCCCGGGACAATGAACACCGGGGAGCTGTTTTTT.

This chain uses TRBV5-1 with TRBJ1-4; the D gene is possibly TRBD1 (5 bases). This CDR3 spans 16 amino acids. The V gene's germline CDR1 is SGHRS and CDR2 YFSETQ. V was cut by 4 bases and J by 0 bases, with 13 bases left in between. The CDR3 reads CASSTTGTSTNEKLFF. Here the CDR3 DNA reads TGCGCCAGCAGCACCACCGGGACCTCAACTAATGAAAAACTGTTTTTT.

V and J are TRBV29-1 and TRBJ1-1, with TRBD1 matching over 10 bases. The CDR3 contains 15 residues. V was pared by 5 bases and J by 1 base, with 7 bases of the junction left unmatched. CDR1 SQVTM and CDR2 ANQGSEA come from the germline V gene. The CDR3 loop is CSVPGTGVTNTEAFF. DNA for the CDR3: TGCAGCGTTCCCGGGACAGGGGTGACGAACACTGAAGCTTTCTTT.

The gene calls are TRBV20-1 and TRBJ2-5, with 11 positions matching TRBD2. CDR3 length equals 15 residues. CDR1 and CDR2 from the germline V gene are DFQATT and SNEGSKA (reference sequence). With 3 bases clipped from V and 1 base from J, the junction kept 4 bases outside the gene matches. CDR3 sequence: CSASTSGGFQETQYF. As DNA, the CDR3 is TGCAGTGCTAGCACTAGCGGGGGCTTCCAAGAGACCCAGTACTTC.

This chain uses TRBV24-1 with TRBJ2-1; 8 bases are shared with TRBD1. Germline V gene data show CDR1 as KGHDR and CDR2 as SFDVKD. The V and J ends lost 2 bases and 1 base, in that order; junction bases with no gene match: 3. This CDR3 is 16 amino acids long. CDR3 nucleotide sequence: TGTGCCACCAGTGATTCCGACAGGGGATCCTACAATGAGCAGTTCTTC. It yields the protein CATSDSDRGSYNEQFF.

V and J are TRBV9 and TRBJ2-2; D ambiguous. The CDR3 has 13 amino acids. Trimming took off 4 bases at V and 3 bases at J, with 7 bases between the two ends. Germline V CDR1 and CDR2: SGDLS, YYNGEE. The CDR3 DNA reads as TGTGCCAGCAGCCCATTGGACACCGGGGAGCTGTTTTTT. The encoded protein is CASSPLDTGELFF.

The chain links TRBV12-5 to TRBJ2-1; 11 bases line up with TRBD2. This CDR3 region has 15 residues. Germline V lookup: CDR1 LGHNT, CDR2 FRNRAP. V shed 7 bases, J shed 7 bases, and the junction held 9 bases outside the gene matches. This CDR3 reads CASALSGGAANEQFF. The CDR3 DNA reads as TGTGCTAGTGCCCTTAGCGGGGGGGCTGCGAATGAGCAGTTCTTC.

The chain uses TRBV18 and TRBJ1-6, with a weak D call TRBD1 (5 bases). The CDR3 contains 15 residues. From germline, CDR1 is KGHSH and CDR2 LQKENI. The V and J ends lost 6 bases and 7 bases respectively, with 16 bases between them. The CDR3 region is CASSPRGSPNSPLHF. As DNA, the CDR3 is TGTGCCAGCTCCCCGCGGGGGTCCCCAAATTCACCCCTCCACTTT.

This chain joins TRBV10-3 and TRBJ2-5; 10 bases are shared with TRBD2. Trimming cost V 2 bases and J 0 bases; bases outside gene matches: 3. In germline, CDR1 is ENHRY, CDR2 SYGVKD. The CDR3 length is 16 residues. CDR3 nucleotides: TGTGCCATCAGTGAGATCGGACTAGCGGACCAAGAGACCCAGTACTTC. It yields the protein CAISEIGLADQETQYF.

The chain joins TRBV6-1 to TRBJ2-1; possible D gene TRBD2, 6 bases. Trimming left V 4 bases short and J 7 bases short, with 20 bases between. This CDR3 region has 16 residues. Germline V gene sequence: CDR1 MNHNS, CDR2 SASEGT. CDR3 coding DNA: TGTGCCAGCAGTGCCCACGAGGGAGAGGGGAGGAATGAGCAGTTCTTC. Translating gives CASSAHEGEGRNEQFF.

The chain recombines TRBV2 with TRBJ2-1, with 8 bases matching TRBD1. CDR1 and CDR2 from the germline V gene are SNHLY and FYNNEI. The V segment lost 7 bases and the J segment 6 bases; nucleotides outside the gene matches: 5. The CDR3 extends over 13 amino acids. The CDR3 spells CASIPGTGNEQFF. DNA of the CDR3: TGTGCCAGCATCCCCGGGACAGGCAATGAGCAGTTCTTC.

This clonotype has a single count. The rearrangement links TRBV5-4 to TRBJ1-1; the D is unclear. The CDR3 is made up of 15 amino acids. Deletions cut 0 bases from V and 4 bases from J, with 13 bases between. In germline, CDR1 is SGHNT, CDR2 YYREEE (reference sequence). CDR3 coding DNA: TGTGCCAGCAGCTTGGGGAGAGGAATGACCACTGAAGCTTTCTTT. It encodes CASSLGRGMTTEAFF.

As DNA, the CDR3 is TGCAGTGCTGGATACAATGAGCAGTTCTTC. This sequence encodes CSAGYNEQFF. The chain recombines TRBV20-1 with TRBJ2-1; D is unresolved. The CDR3 runs 10 residues. V was trimmed by 5 bases and J by 4 bases, leaving 3 bases between them. Germline lookup yields CDR1 DFQATT and CDR2 SNEGSKA (reference sequence).

Written as DNA, the CDR3 is TGTGCCAGCAGCTTAGCGGCTACAGATACGCAGTATTTT. This encodes CASSLAATDTQYF. This chain connects TRBV7-3 to TRBJ2-3; D unresolved. The CDR3 loop spans 13 amino acids. CDR1 and CDR2 from the germline V gene are SGHTA and FQGTGA. The V and J ends lost 2 bases and 3 bases respectively, with 6 bases between them.

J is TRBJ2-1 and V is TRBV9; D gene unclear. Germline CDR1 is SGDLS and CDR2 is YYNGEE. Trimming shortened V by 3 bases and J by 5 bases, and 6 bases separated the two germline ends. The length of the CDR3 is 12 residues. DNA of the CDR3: TGTGCCAGCAGCGCCCAAGACAATGAGCAGTTCTTC. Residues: CASSAQDNEQFF.

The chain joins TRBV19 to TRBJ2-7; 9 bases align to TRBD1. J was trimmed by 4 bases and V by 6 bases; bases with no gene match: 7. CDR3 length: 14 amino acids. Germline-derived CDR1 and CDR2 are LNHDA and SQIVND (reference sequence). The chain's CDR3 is CASRPGTGLYEQYF. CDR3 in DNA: TGTGCCAGTAGGCCCGGGACAGGGCTGTACGAGCAGTACTTC.

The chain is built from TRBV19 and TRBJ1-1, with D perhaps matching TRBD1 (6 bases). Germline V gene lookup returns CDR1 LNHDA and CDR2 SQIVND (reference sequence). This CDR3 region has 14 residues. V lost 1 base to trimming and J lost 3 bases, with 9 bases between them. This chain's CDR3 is CASSIVAGDTEAFF. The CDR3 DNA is TGTGCCAGTAGTATAGTAGCAGGGGACACTGAAGCTTTCTTT.